This is a list of T cell receptor beta chains from one sample in a study of OX40 agonist ivuxolimab in advanced cancers. The repertoire was sequenced with immunoSEQ multiplex PCR; TCRdb's copy has only in-frame clones and lacks some. Of about 110,000 clones listed, roughly nine tenths were seen once; the top ten hold about 0.48%. The starting material was CD4+ or CD8+ T cells sorted from blood, obtained in a trial of the OX40 agonist ivuxolimab. The receptor set was obtained from an adult with an advanced solid tumor such as melanoma, head and neck, liver or kidney cancer. Both conserved end residues are part of each CDR3. A D gene is named only where the DNA matches it firmly. Some rows have no size entry. The others give once, few or many, or a class for an expanded clone.

clone size	V gene	D gene	J gene	CDR3 DNA	CDR3 protein
once	TRBV5-1	NA	TRBJ1-6	TGCGCCAGCAGCGAGGGATATAATTCACCCCTCCACTTT	CASSEGYNSPLHF
NA	TRBV6-6	TRBD1	TRBJ2-7	TGTGCCAGCAGTGCTACACCGGGACAGGGGTACGAGCAGTACTTC	CASSATPGQGYEQYF
NA	TRBV18	NA	TRBJ2-3	TGTGCCAGCTCACCGGTCGCCAGGCAAGATACGCAGTATTTT	CASSPVARQDTQYF
NA	TRBV9	NA	TRBJ1-1	TGTGCCAGCAGCGTAGATCGGGCGCTGGGTAACACTGAAGCTTTCTTT	CASSVDRALGNTEAFF
NA	TRBV6-1	NA	TRBJ1-2	TGTGCCAGCAGTCCTCAGAGGACTAACTATGGCTACACCTTC	CASSPQRTNYGYTF
once	TRBV2	TRBD1	TRBJ2-3	TGTGCCAGCAAGACAGGGGGGGATACGCAGTATTTT	CASKTGGDTQYF
NA	TRBV11-2	NA	TRBJ2-3	TGTGCCAGCAGCTTAGTTGGGCTGGGGGGCCGAGATACGCAGTATTTT	CASSLVGLGGRDTQYF
NA	TRBV2	NA	TRBJ2-7	TGTGCCAGCAGTGAGGTGAGGGCCACCTACGAGCAGTACTTC	CASSEVRATYEQYF
NA	TRBV10-3	NA	TRBJ1-6	TGTGCCACCACTTTATCGACAGTCTCCTATAATTCACCCCTCCACTTT	CATTLSTVSYNSPLHF
once	TRBV29-1	NA	TRBJ2-1	TGCAGCGTTTCGCTCTCGGGACACCTTTACAATGAGCAGTTCTTC	CSVSLSGHLYNEQFF
NA	TRBV5-1	TRBD1	TRBJ1-1	TGCGCCAGCAGTTCGGACAGGGGTAACACTGAAGCTTTCTTT	CASSSDRGNTEAFF
NA	TRBV28	NA	TRBJ1-6	TGTGCCAGCAGTACCGCTCAGGGGAATAATTCACCCCTCCACTTT	CASSTAQGNNSPLHF
once	TRBV11-2	NA	TRBJ1-5	TGTGCCAGCAGCTTAGATGGCGGGCAGAATCAGCCCCAGCATTTT	CASSLDGGQNQPQHF
NA	TRBV6-1	NA	TRBJ2-7	TGTGCCAGCAGATCACAGCTAACCTACGAGCAGTACTTC	CASRSQLTYEQYF
NA	TRBV11-3	NA	TRBJ2-7	TGTGCCAGCAGCTTAGTCGGCAGGCTTTACGAGCAGTACTTC	CASSLVGRLYEQYF
NA	TRBV5-1	NA	TRBJ1-6	TGCGCCAGCAGCTTGGATAACCCAGGGGTGAATTCACCCCTCCACTTT	CASSLDNPGVNSPLHF
NA	TRBV7-2	NA	TRBJ2-1	TGTGCCAGCAGCTTAAGTCGGGAAACTTACAATGAGCAGTTCTTC	CASSLSRETYNEQFF
NA	TRBV5-1	TRBD1	TRBJ1-1	TGCGCCAGCAGCTCAACCGGGACAGAGAACACTGAAGCTTTCTTT	CASSSTGTENTEAFF
NA	TRBV5-1	NA	TRBJ1-4	TGCGCCAGCAGCTTGACGACAGTTAATGAAAAACTGTTTTTT	CASSLTTVNEKLFF
NA	TRBV7-3	TRBD2	TRBJ2-2	TGTGCCAGCAGCCGGGGACTAGCGAGAGGCACCGGGGAGCTGTTTTTT	CASSRGLARGTGELFF
NA	TRBV4-3	NA	TRBJ1-5	TGCGCCAGCAGCCAAGGAGCGGCAGGGGAACAGCCCCAGCATTTT	CASSQGAAGEQPQHF
NA	TRBV5-5	NA	TRBJ1-4	TGTGCCAGCAGCTTGTGGATGGGTAATGAAAAACTGTTTTTT	CASSLWMGNEKLFF
NA	TRBV28	TRBD1	TRBJ1-2	TGTGCCAGCAGTCCATCATCCTTGGACAGGGACTATGGCTACACCTTC	CASSPSSLDRDYGYTF
NA	TRBV30	NA	TRBJ1-5	TGTGCCTGGACAGGGGGCAATCAGCCCCAGCATTTT	CAWTGGNQPQHF
NA	TRBV6-6	TRBD1	TRBJ1-2	TGTGCCAGCAGGCCGGGACAGTCCTATGGCTACACCTTC	CASRPGQSYGYTF
NA	TRBV9	TRBD2	TRBJ2-3	TGTGCCAGCAGCGCGCGGACTAGCGGGGGAGTAGATACGCAGTATTTT	CASSARTSGGVDTQYF
NA	TRBV11-2	TRBD1	TRBJ2-3	TGTGCCAGCAGCTTTAGACAGGGAAGCACAGATACGCAGTATTTT	CASSFRQGSTDTQYF